These T cell receptor beta chains were read from a single sample in a study of OX40 agonist ivuxolimab in advanced cancers. The protocol was immunoSEQ multiplex PCR, while the TCRdb copy is restricted to in-frame clones and leaves out a portion. Of 60,000 to 70,000 clones detected, more than 80% appear once; the ten largest clones hold roughly 1.2%. Sequencing was performed on CD4+ or CD8+ T cells sorted from blood, taken in a trial of the OX40 agonist ivuxolimab. Receptors were obtained from an adult with an advanced solid tumor such as melanoma, head and neck, liver or kidney cancer. Each CDR3 is given with its conserved first and last residue. The D gene is left open where the match is weak. The size entry is marked missing in some rows and otherwise reads once, few, many or a size class.

d_call	j_call	clone_size	v_call	cdr3_nt	cdr3_aa
TRBD1	TRBJ1-6	-	TRBV2	TGTGCCAGCAGTGGGGACAGGGGGAATTCACCCCTCCACTTT	CASSGDRGNSPLHF
TRBD2	TRBJ2-3	-	TRBV5-1	TGCGCCAGCAGCCAAGGACTAGCGGGAGCCACAGATACGCAGTATTTT	CASSQGLAGATDTQYF
TRBD2	TRBJ2-1	-	TRBV6-1	TGTGCCAGCAGTGAAGGTCCACCTAGCGGTCTATCCTACAATGAGCAGTTCTTC	CASSEGPPSGLSYNEQFF
TRBD1	TRBJ2-6	-	TRBV18	TGTGCCAGCTCACCGCTAGGGACAGGGCTAAACTCTGGGGCCAACGTCCTGACTTTC	CASSPLGTGLNSGANVLTF
-	TRBJ1-1	-	TRBV5-1	TGCGCCAGCAGCCCCACCCAGGGGTCGAACACTGAAGCTTTCTTT	CASSPTQGSNTEAFF
-	TRBJ1-1	-	TRBV6-5	TGTGCCAGCAGTTACTCGGGGGGGGTAGTGACTGAAGCTTTCTTT	CASSYSGGVVTEAFF
-	TRBJ2-5	-	TRBV10-1	TGCGCCAGCAGTGAGTCTGCCCTCGGGGCAGAGACCCAGTACTTC	CASSESALGAETQYF
-	TRBJ2-5	-	TRBV9	TGTGCCAGCAGCGCCCGACTCAGCCAAGAGACCCAGTACTTC	CASSARLSQETQYF
-	TRBJ1-1	-	TRBV29-1	TGCAGCGTTGTGGGCCTCGGGCTGAAAGCTTTCTTT	CSVVGLGLKAFF
-	TRBJ2-3	-	TRBV2	TGTGCCAGCGAACAGGGTATCCCAGATACGCAGTATTTT	CASEQGIPDTQYF
-	TRBJ1-3	once	TRBV6-5	TGTGCCAGCAGCTCATACTCTGGAAACACCATATATTTT	CASSSYSGNTIYF
-	TRBJ1-5	-	TRBV7-8	TGTGCCAGCAGCTCCAACAATCAGCCCCAGCATTTT	CASSSNNQPQHF
-	TRBJ2-1	-	TRBV2	TGTGCCAGCAGTCCCGAGAATGAGCAGTTCTTC	CASSPENEQFF
-	TRBJ2-1	-	TRBV30	TGTGCCTGGAGTGTTAGTAGCGCCTTGTACAATGAGCAGTTCTTC	CAWSVSSALYNEQFF
-	TRBJ2-1	once	TRBV5-1	TGCGCCAGCAGCTTGGATATAGGGCGAACCTACAATGAGCAGTTCTTC	CASSLDIGRTYNEQFF
-	TRBJ1-1	-	TRBV5-5	TGTGCCAGCAGCTTCATTTCAGGGGACACTGAAGCTTTCTTT	CASSFISGDTEAFF
TRBD1	TRBJ2-5	-	TRBV6-1	TGTGCCAGCAGTAGCGCCGGGACAGGGATGGAGACCCAGTACTTC	CASSSAGTGMETQYF
-	TRBJ2-1	-	TRBV7-9	TGTGCCAGCAGCTTAGCGCCCCGGGAGAAGTTCTTC	CASSLAPREKFF
-	TRBJ2-5	-	TRBV18	TGTGCCAGCTCACCACCAACTCAGGGCGCGGAGACCCAGTACTTC	CASSPPTQGAETQYF
TRBD2	TRBJ2-7	few	TRBV18	TGTGCCAGCTCACGTAGCGGGAGGGAGGACGAGCAGTACTTC	CASSRSGREDEQYF
-	TRBJ1-1	once	TRBV10-2	TGCGCCAGCAGTGAACCGGCCGGTGGGAACACTGAAGCTTTCTTT	CASSEPAGGNTEAFF
TRBD2	TRBJ2-5	once	TRBV5-6	TGTGCCAGCAGCTTGACCGCGGGAGGGGGAGTAGAGACCCAGTACTTC	CASSLTAGGGVETQYF
-	TRBJ1-1	-	TRBV9	TGTGCCAGCAGCGTAGACCCACAGCCGAACACTGAAGCTTTCTTT	CASSVDPQPNTEAFF
-	TRBJ2-5	-	TRBV5-1	TGCGCCAGCAGCCCCGGGACAACGGAGCCGAAGACCCAGTACTTC	CASSPGTTEPKTQYF
-	TRBJ2-1	once	TRBV5-4	TGTGCCAGCAGCTTGCCAAGCAATGAGCAGTTCTTC	CASSLPSNEQFF
-	TRBJ1-3	-	TRBV6-6	TGTGCCAGCAGAGAACGAAACGTATATTTT	CASRERNVYF
-	TRBJ2-7	once	TRBV10-3	TGTGCCATCAGTGGAGTAGACTCCACCGACTACGAGCAGTACTTC	CAISGVDSTDYEQYF
-	TRBJ1-2	few	TRBV20-1	TGCAGTGCTAGCGGGCGATATGGCTACACCTTC	CSASGRYGYTF
-	TRBJ2-3	-	TRBV18	TGTGCCAGCTCACCACCGGGGGGATACAGCACAGATACGCAGTATTTT	CASSPPGGYSTDTQYF